This T cell receptor (beta chain) is drawn from a study of blood T cell repertoires in COVID-19. Looking at the study overall: The samples span acute and convalescent COVID-19 from the United States, Italy and Spain. PBMCs, B-cell-depleted T cells, or T cells provided the cDNA or gDNA that made up the material.

Per the original methods: Estimated nucleated cell counts came from reference gene primer amplification. Sequencing was performed with immunoSEQ multiplex PCR; in TCRdb, only in-frame clones are kept and a portion is missing. V and J calls and clone size are as listed in that table; D and trimming were resolved from the DNA. The table includes some 80,000 clones, approximately 80% detected once. The table lists this clone with a count of one. Sequencing used peripheral blood. This TCR was recovered from a woman between 65 and 79 years old with acute or convalescent COVID-19.

CDR3 amino acids: CSVVPTRTQYF. The DNA of the CDR3 is TGCAGCGTTGTCCCAACGCGGACCCAGTACTTC. This rearrangement joins TRBV29-1 to TRBJ2-5, with D unresolved. Germline values: CDR1 SQVTM, CDR2 ANQGSEA. This CDR3 has 11 amino acids. The ends were cut back, 4 bases at V and 7 bases at J, with 10 bases in the middle.